Following are 29 T cell receptor beta chains from one sample sequenced in a study of blood T cell repertoires in COVID-19. Measured with immunoSEQ multiplex PCR; TCRdb has only the in-frame clones, and not every one. The profile covers about 250,000 clones, with 70% to 90% appearing a single time and 6% to 7% taken by the ten largest. The sequencing input was peripheral blood. Every receptor here comes from a woman aged 55-69 years with active or convalescent COVID-19.

The chain joins TRBV24-1 to TRBJ1-1, with TRBD1 matching over 8 bases. V shed 3 bases, J shed 9 bases, and the junction held 5 bases outside the gene matches. The germline CDR1 and CDR2 sequences are KGHDR and SFDVKD. The CDR3 has 13 residues. CDR3 nucleotides: TGTGCCACCAGTGATCTATGGACAGGGCAAGCTTTCTTT. It encodes CATSDLWTGQAFF.

This chain links TRBV7-2 with TRBJ1-5; 11 nucleotides match TRBD1. V trimming: 5 bases; J trimming: 5 bases; junction bases outside the gene matches: 5. The CDR3 extends over 15 amino acids. The V gene's germline CDR1 is SGHTA and CDR2 FQGNSA. The CDR3 bases are TGTGCCAGCAGCCCTGGGACAGGGGGAGATCAGCCCCAGCATTTT. It codes for CASSPGTGGDQPQHF.

The gene calls are TRBV30 and TRBJ2-5; D might be TRBD2 (6 bases). The length of the CDR3 is 14 residues. The germline CDR1 and CDR2 sequences are GTSNPN and SVGIG (reference sequence). V was clipped by 1 base and J by 5 bases, with 14 bases between them. The CDR3 nucleotides are TGTGCCTGGAGTGGGCTAGCGCGAGGGGAGACCCAGTACTTC. It yields the protein CAWSGLARGETQYF. Drawing the rest from reference TRBV30 and TRBJ2-5, the complete variable domain is SQTIHQWPATLVQPVGSPLSLECTVEGTSNPNLYWYRQAAGRGLQLLFYSVGIGQISSEVPQNLSASRPQDRQFILSSKKLLLSDSGFYLCAWSGLARGETQYFGPGTRLLVL.

This chain uses TRBV6-1 with TRBJ2-1; 11 nucleotides line up with TRBD2. The junction had 6 bases not matched to a gene; V was cut back by 1 base and J by 4 bases. Per germline, CDR1 MNHNS and CDR2 SASEGT. CDR3 length: 17 residues. CDR3 coding DNA: TGTGCCAGCAGTGAAGAGTGGGGACTAGCGGCGTACAATGAGCAGTTCTTC. Residues: CASSEEWGLAAYNEQFF.

This chain connects TRBV19 to TRBJ2-1, with TRBD2 matching 7 bases. Germline V gene sequence: CDR1 LNHDA, CDR2 SQIVND (reference sequence). V lost 3 bases to trimming and J lost 13 bases; unmatched junction nucleotides: 12. CDR3 size: 14 residues. CDR3 DNA sequence: TGTGCCAGTAGTATCGGGACTATTTCACACGATCAGTTCTTC. Amino acid sequence: CASSIGTISHDQFF.

This chain joins TRBV28 and TRBJ1-5, with TRBD1 as a possible D gene (6 bases). Germline V lookup: CDR1 MDHEN, CDR2 SYDVKM. Deletions cut 6 bases from V and 3 bases from J, with 9 bases between. There are 13 residues in the CDR3. The CDR3 DNA is TGTGCCAGCAGGGGGGACAACAATCAGCCCCAGCATTTT. This sequence encodes CASRGDNNQPQHF.

The chain combines TRBV28 with TRBJ1-2; 7 bases are a match to TRBD1. The CDR3 has 16 amino acids. From germline, CDR1 is MDHEN and CDR2 SYDVKM. After removal of 7 bases from V and 4 bases from J, the junction contained 15 bases not matched to a gene. Here the CDR3 DNA reads TGTGCCAGCAAACAACCCCAGGGGGGCAGACCCTATGGCTACACCTTC. Translating it yields CASKQPQGGRPYGYTF.

The chain couples TRBV5-1 to TRBJ2-3; 10 bases line up with TRBD2. CDR1 SGHRS and CDR2 YFSETQ come from the germline V gene. This CDR3 contains 17 residues. V trimming: 0 bases; J trimming: 4 bases; junction bases outside the gene matches: 8. The CDR3 DNA is TGCGCCAGCAGCTTGGCCGTAGGAAGCGGGGGGGCAGATACGCAGTATTTT. Amino acid sequence: CASSLAVGSGGADTQYF.

This clone was seen only a few times. The rearrangement links TRBV5-1 to TRBJ2-3; tentative D call: TRBD2 (5 bases). Germline V gene data show CDR1 as SGHRS and CDR2 as YFSETQ. This CDR3 spans 15 amino acids. V was pared by 0 bases and J by 1 base, with 9 bases between. The CDR3 loop reads CASSLAGIRTDTQYF. Written as DNA, the CDR3 is TGCGCCAGCAGCTTGGCGGGGATCCGCACAGATACGCAGTATTTT.

The V call is TRBV5-4, the J call TRBJ1-2, with 11 bases that match TRBD1. Germline-derived CDR1 and CDR2 are SGHNT and YYREEE (reference sequence). The CDR3 has 16 amino acids. V trimming: 3 bases; J trimming: 1 base; junction bases outside the gene matches: 5. CDR3 in amino acids: CASSWGQGVVNYGYTF. CDR3 nucleotides: TGTGCCAGCAGCTGGGGACAGGGGGTGGTTAACTATGGCTACACCTTC.

The rearrangement joins TRBV3-1 (or the pseudogene TRBV3-2) to TRBJ2-1; 12 bases agree with TRBD2. Germline V gene sequence: CDR1 LGHDT, CDR2 YNNKEL (reference sequence). The CDR3 totals 15 residues. Losses at the gene ends were 6 bases for V and 4 bases for J; bases not matched to a gene: 4. CDR3 region: CASSRLAGVYNEQFF. In DNA, the CDR3 is TGTGCCAGCAGTCGACTAGCGGGAGTATACAATGAGCAGTTCTTC.

This chain uses TRBV7-9 with TRBJ2-1; 12 nucleotides align to TRBD2. Per the germline V gene, CDR1 is SEHNR and CDR2 is FQNEAQ (reference sequence). This CDR3 region has 18 residues. J was trimmed by 0 bases and V by 5 bases; bases with no gene match: 8. In nucleotides, the CDR3 is TGTGCCAGCAGCCTCGGACTAGCGGGAACGAGCTCCTACAATGAGCAGTTCTTC. It yields the protein CASSLGLAGTSSYNEQFF.

The CDR3 loop is CASTTGGFEAFF. DNA for the CDR3: TGTGCCAGTACCACAGGGGGCTTTGAAGCTTTCTTT. The chain links TRBV19 to TRBJ1-1, with 9 nucleotides matching TRBD1. J lost 7 bases, V lost 7 bases, and 4 bases had no gene match. In germline, CDR1 is LNHDA, CDR2 SQIVND (reference sequence). CDR3 length: 12 residues.

The table lists this clone with a few counts. The rearrangement joins TRBV7-8 to TRBJ2-2, with D possibly being TRBD2 (6 bases). The CDR3 runs to 16 residues. Trimming pared 4 bases from V and 4 bases from J, leaving 16 bases between. Germline V CDR1 and CDR2: SGHVS, FQNEAQ. The CDR3 DNA sequence: TGTGCCAGCAGCTCCTCGACTAGTTCGGGCACCGGGGAGCTGTTTTTT. Amino acid sequence: CASSSSTSSGTGELFF.

The chain couples TRBV5-1 to TRBJ2-3; 7 nucleotides align to TRBD2. Trimming took 4 bases from V and 4 from J; bases not matched to a gene: 21. The CDR3 consists of 19 residues. Germline V gives CDR1 SGHRS, CDR2 YFSETQ. The DNA of the CDR3 is TGCGCCAGCAGCCTACGCCCTCTCAGCGGCGGGAGCGCGGCAGATACGCAGTATTTT. Amino acid sequence: CASSLRPLSGGSAADTQYF.

The rearrangement joins TRBV7-2 to TRBJ1-5; 7 bases line up with TRBD1. This CDR3 has 13 amino acids. The germline V gene has CDR1 SGHTA and CDR2 FQGNSA. Losses at the gene ends were 2 bases for V and 7 bases for J; bases not matched to a gene: 2. CDR3 sequence (DNA): TGTGCCAGCAGCTTAAGCAGGGGGCAGCCCCAGCATTTT. Its protein is CASSLSRGQPQHF.

The chain employs TRBV20-1 and TRBJ1-5; perhaps TRBD1 as D (6 bases). The CDR3 length is 15 residues. V lost 3 bases and J lost 2, with 14 bases in between. The germline gives CDR1 DFQATT, CDR2 SNEGSKA (reference sequence). This CDR3 is CSASSRGWGNQPQHF. In DNA, the CDR3 is TGCAGTGCTAGTAGCAGGGGATGGGGCAATCAGCCCCAGCATTTT.

The rearrangement joins TRBV19 to TRBJ2-4, with D perhaps TRBD2 (7 bases). Between the trimmed V and J ends, which lost 7 bases and 7 bases, there was a span of 20 bases. The germline CDR1 and CDR2 sequences are LNHDA and SQIVND (reference sequence). This CDR3 comprises 15 residues. DNA for the CDR3: TGTGCCAGTATGGATGGAGGGGGGGCCCGCAACATTCAGTACTTC. Translated: CASMDGGGARNIQYF.

This clone is a singleton in its sample. The chain employs TRBV30 and TRBJ1-3, with a weak D call TRBD1 (5 bases). The V end was cut by 1 base, the J end by 0 bases, with 13 bases between. Per germline, CDR1 GTSNPN and CDR2 SVGIG (reference sequence). There are 16 residues in the CDR3. CDR3 bases: TGTGCCTGGAGTGCCGGATATAGGGGCTCTGGAAACACCATATATTTT. Encoded protein: CAWSAGYRGSGNTIYF.

The rearrangement joins TRBV29-1 to TRBJ2-5; 7 positions match TRBD2. Germline loops: CDR1 SQVTM, CDR2 ANQGSEA. Trimming cost V 6 bases and J 3 bases; bases outside gene matches: 4. This CDR3 is built from 12 residues. For the CDR3, the DNA is TGCAGCGTAGTTCGGGAGGAAGAGACCCAGTACTTC. Translating it yields CSVVREEETQYF.

J is TRBJ2-2 and V is TRBV5-4; D possibly corresponds to TRBD2 (6 bases). The germline V and J ends were trimmed by 2 bases and 2 bases, with 7 bases remaining between them. This CDR3 is built from 14 residues. The germline V gene encodes CDR1 SGHNT and CDR2 YYREEE (reference sequence). CDR3 sequence reads: CASSLGLNTGELFF. CDR3 DNA: TGTGCCAGCAGCTTAGGACTAAACACCGGGGAGCTGTTTTTT.

Here the CDR3 reads CASSFDRVSYEQYF. The CDR3 nucleotides are TGTGCCAGCAGCTTCGACAGGGTCTCCTACGAGCAGTACTTC. The V call is TRBV11-3, the J call TRBJ2-7; 7 bases agree with TRBD1. The V segment lost 3 bases and the J segment 0 bases; nucleotides outside the gene matches: 2. Germline loops: CDR1 SGHNT, CDR2 YENEEA. The CDR3 covers 14 residues.

This clone was picked up a small number of times. This rearrangement joins TRBV10-3 to TRBJ1-1; D gene uncertain. V lost 0 bases and J lost 5, with 16 bases in between. CDR3 length: 16 amino acids. The germline gives CDR1 ENHRY, CDR2 SYGVKD. Here the CDR3 reads CAISESIYGGGTEAFF. The CDR3 bases are TGTGCCATCAGTGAGTCGATATACGGCGGTGGAACTGAAGCTTTCTTT.

The rearrangement links TRBV6-5 to TRBJ1-2, with D hard to call. The CDR3 contains 15 residues. Germline V gives CDR1 MNHEY, CDR2 SVGAGI. Trimming left V 0 bases short and J 4 bases short, with 12 bases between. CDR3 sequence: CASSYSMGAFYGYTF. DNA for the CDR3: TGTGCCAGCAGTTACTCGATGGGCGCGTTCTATGGCTACACCTTC.

This clone has just a few counts. The V gene is TRBV6-6, the J gene TRBJ1-3, with D uncertain. Germline lookup yields CDR1 MNHNY and CDR2 SVGAGI (reference sequence). The CDR3 extends over 15 amino acids. Deletions cut 5 bases from V and 0 bases from J, with 11 bases between. As DNA, the CDR3 is TGTGCCAGCAGTCGGGAGATGGCCTCTGGAAACACCATATATTTT. It encodes CASSREMASGNTIYF.

The rearrangement joins TRBV4-1 to TRBJ2-3, with 9 bases matching TRBD2. In germline, CDR1 is MGHRA, CDR2 YSYEKL. Germline trimming cut 1 base from V and 0 bases from J; bases unmatched to any gene: 8. The CDR3 runs to 18 residues. CDR3 bases: TGCGCCAGCAGCCAAGGTAATTTAGCGGGAGCCAGCACAGATACGCAGTATTTT. Protein sequence: CASSQGNLAGASTDTQYF.

The chain recombines TRBV11-2 with TRBJ1-6, with D perhaps TRBD1 (6 bases). The V gene's germline CDR1 is SGHAT and CDR2 FQNNGV. Trimming shortened V by 1 base and J by 7 bases, and 14 bases separated the two germline ends. The CDR3 is 16 amino acids. The CDR3 sequence: CASSLGPADSNSPLHF. CDR3 in DNA: TGTGCCAGCAGCTTAGGGCCAGCGGACAGCAATTCACCCCTCCACTTT.

The chain joins TRBV7-2 to TRBJ2-2; 13 bases match TRBD2. This CDR3 has 16 residues. Germline-derived CDR1 and CDR2 are SGHTA and FQGNSA. V was clipped by 4 bases and J by 4 bases; unmatched bases: 3. The DNA for the CDR3 is TGTGCCAGCAGCTGGACTAGCGGGGGACCCACCGGGGAGCTGTTTTTT. Protein: CASSWTSGGPTGELFF. Combining the CDR3 with reference TRBV7-2 and TRBJ2-2 gives the whole variable domain GAGVSQSPSNKVTEKGKDVELRCDPISGHTALYWYRQSLGQGLEFLIYFQGNSAPDKSGLPSDRFSAERTGGSVSTLTIQRTQQEDSAVYLCASSWTSGGPTGELFFGEGSRLTVL.

This clone was observed a handful of times. CDR3 protein: CASSLKGQGYNEQFF. The CDR3 coding sequence is TGTGCCAGCAGCTTGAAGGGACAGGGGTACAATGAGCAGTTCTTC. J is TRBJ2-1 and V is TRBV7-9; 10 nucleotides agree with TRBD1. The ends lost 3 bases at V and 4 bases at J; junction bases unmatched: 3. CDR1 is SEHNR and CDR2 is FQNEAQ in the germline V gene (reference sequence). The CDR3 covers 15 residues.